Each of the 3 T cell receptor beta chains below was sequenced from the same sample in a study of response to subunit inactivated influenza vaccine. TCRdb re-called the RT-PCR reads with MiXCR, one entry per CDR3 protein. The sample records around 650,000 distinct CDR3 sequences, approximately 14% being singletons. Material: PBMCs from blood, obtained about 11 days after vaccination. These receptors originate from a man aged 50 to 60 who received an inactivated influenza vaccine.

The table lists this clonotype with many counts. This sequence joins TRBV6-2 or TRBV6-3 and TRBJ1-2, with D unclear. The germline V gene has CDR1 MNHEY and CDR2 SVGEGT. V gave up 6 bases and J gave up 3 bases, with 14 bases separating them. This CDR3 comprises 14 residues. The CDR3 coding sequence is TGTGCCAGCAGCGACGTCGGGGTCTACTATGGCTACACCTTC. Its protein product is CASSDVGVYYGYTF.

The rearrangement links TRBV20-1 to TRBJ1-6; the match to TRBD1 covers 9 bases. Trimming took 4 bases from V and 14 from J; bases not matched to a gene: 6. CDR3 size: 12 residues. In germline, CDR1 is DFQATT, CDR2 SNEGSKA (reference sequence). CDR3 residues: CSATGQGNALHF. In DNA form, the CDR3 reads TGCAGTGCTACGGGACAGGGTAATGCCCTCCACTTT.

The rearrangement uses TRBV11-2 and TRBJ2-1; 8 bases line up with TRBD2. The CDR3 consists of 15 residues. Germline V gives CDR1 SGHAT, CDR2 FQNNGV. V gave up 3 bases and J gave up 6 bases; unmatched junction bases: 7. CDR3 region: CASSFGGERVNEQFF. As DNA, the CDR3 is TGTGCCAGCAGCTTCGGGGGGGAAAGGGTCAATGAGCAGTTCTTC.